Presented here are 16 T cell receptor beta chains from one specimen sequenced in a study of T cells after yellow fever vaccination. TCRdb reprocessed the 5' RACE reads via MiXCR and lists one record per CDR3 protein. The sample yields 250,000 or so distinct CDR3 sequences, approximately 3.5% seen once. The input for sequencing was PBMCs, taken 15 days after the yellow fever booster vaccination. All receptors come from a man younger than 35 who received the YFV17D yellow fever vaccine.

This clonotype was seen many times. J is TRBJ1-1 and V is TRBV5-1; a weak D match, TRBD1 (6 bases). The CDR3 length is 14 residues. V lost 3 bases and J lost 1, with 10 bases in between. CDR1 is SGHRS, CDR2 YFSETQ, per germline. The CDR3 reads CASSSQGTNTEAFF. DNA for the CDR3: TGCGCCAGCAGCTCCCAGGGGACGAACACTGAAGCTTTCTTT.

Ten or more counts support this clonotype. The chain uses TRBV7-2 and TRBJ2-3; D uncertain. Between the trimmed V and J ends, which lost 0 bases and 6 bases, there was a span of 10 bases. Germline loops: CDR1 SGHTA, CDR2 FQGNSA. The CDR3 runs 14 residues. CDR3 in amino acids: CASSLAQGWDTQYF. CDR3 DNA: TGTGCCAGCAGCTTAGCCCAAGGGTGGGATACGCAGTATTTT.

This clonotype was detected many times. This CDR3 reads CSVTAVKGGYTF. CDR3 DNA: TGCAGCGTAACCGCGGTCAAGGGAGGCTACACCTTC. The rearrangement joins TRBV29-1 to TRBJ1-2; D is unresolved. This CDR3 has 12 amino acids. Germline CDR1 reads SQVTM; CDR2 reads ANQGSEA. V was clipped by 6 bases and J by 8 bases, with 16 bases between them.

This clonotype was found many times. The chain has TRBV5-4 and TRBJ2-3, with no clear D. Trimming took 1 base from V and 2 from J, leaving 5 bases between them. This CDR3 spans 13 amino acids. CDR1 is SGHNT and CDR2 is YYREEE in the germline V gene (reference sequence). This chain's CDR3 is CASSLLDTDTQYF. The DNA of the CDR3 is TGTGCCAGCAGCTTGTTAGACACAGATACGCAGTATTTT.

This clonotype was found many times. This chain links TRBV20-1 with TRBJ1-6; no definite D call. The CDR3 is 14 residues long. Germline CDR1 DFQATT, CDR2 SNEGSKA (reference sequence). Trimming stripped 6 bases from V and 5 bases from J, with 14 bases between. The CDR3 nucleotides are TGCAGTGCCGCCAAGGAGGGCCATAATTCACCCCTCCACTTT. Encoded protein: CSAAKEGHNSPLHF.

This clonotype has only a few counts. This chain connects TRBV30 to TRBJ2-7; D perhaps matches TRBD2 (6 bases). This CDR3 has 13 residues. The V gene lost 3 bases and the J gene lost 0 bases, with 9 bases spanning the gap. The germline CDR1 and CDR2 sequences are GTSNPN and SVGIG (reference sequence). CDR3 residues: CAWRGAGSYEQYF. CDR3 nucleotides: TGTGCCTGGAGAGGAGCGGGCTCCTACGAGCAGTACTTC.

This clonotype appeared a few times. The J gene is TRBJ1-4, the V gene TRBV5-5; D remains ambiguous. CDR1 and CDR2 (germline): SGHKS, YYEKEE (reference sequence). Trimming pared 0 bases from V and 0 bases from J, leaving 6 bases between. This CDR3 is 15 amino acids long. The CDR3 nucleotides are TGTGCCAGCAGCTTGGTATCGGCAACTAATGAAAAACTGTTTTTT. Its translation is CASSLVSATNEKLFF.

This clonotype was seen at least ten times. Written as DNA, the CDR3 is TGTGCCACCAGTGATCAAGGGACAGATGCCTACAATGAGCAGTTCTTC. Translated, it gives CATSDQGTDAYNEQFF. This chain links TRBV24-1 with TRBJ2-1, with TRBD1 identical over 7 bases. The germline V gene encodes CDR1 KGHDR and CDR2 SFDVKD. With V trimmed by 3 bases and J by 2 bases, 6 bases remained unmatched. The CDR3 is 16 residues long.

Concerning this clonotype: A read error may produce the germline difference seen at one junction end. The DNA of the CDR3 is TGTGCCAGCAGCTACTCTCTGGTGGGAAACAATGAGCAGTTCTTC. Amino acid sequence: CASSYSLVGNNEQFF. The chain joins TRBV6-2 or TRBV6-3 to TRBJ2-1; D gene unclear. This CDR3 spans 15 amino acids. In germline, CDR1 is MNHEY, CDR2 SVGEGT.

This clonotype was counted at least ten times. The rearrangement joins TRBV5-1 to TRBJ1-5; possible D gene TRBD1, 5 bases. V dropped 1 base and J dropped 5 bases, with 13 bases sitting between them. In germline, CDR1 is SGHRS, CDR2 YFSETQ. This CDR3 spans 15 amino acids. The CDR3 sequence: CASSLQAGVDQPQHF. The CDR3 nucleotides read TGCGCCAGCAGCTTGCAAGCGGGGGTCGATCAGCCCCAGCATTTT.

This clonotype showed up many times. The chain is built from TRBV29-1 and TRBJ2-4; D uncertain. The CDR3 has 11 residues. Trimming removed 7 bases at V and 13 bases at J, with 17 bases between. The V gene's germline CDR1 is SQVTM and CDR2 ANQGSEA. This CDR3 is CSAEVGPQQYF. The CDR3 DNA sequence: TGCAGCGCCGAGGTGGGTCCGCAACAGTACTTC.

This clonotype was counted many times. The chain recombines TRBV5-1 with TRBJ2-2; no clear D. V was shortened by 0 bases and J by 4 bases, with 10 bases between the two germline ends. The CDR3 is 15 amino acids. Germline CDR1 and CDR2: SGHRS and YFSETQ. This CDR3 reads CASSLGWSVTGELFF. Written as DNA, the CDR3 is TGCGCCAGCAGCTTGGGTTGGAGTGTCACCGGGGAGCTGTTTTTT.

This clonotype was seen many times. CDR3 amino acids: CASSRETGEGNTIYF. In nucleotides, the CDR3 is TGCGCCAGCAGCCGCGAGACAGGGGAGGGAAACACCATATATTTT. This chain connects TRBV4-1 to TRBJ1-3, with 8 bases that match TRBD1. Unmatched junction bases numbered 6, after V lost 4 bases and J lost 4 bases. Per germline, CDR1 MGHRA and CDR2 YSYEKL. This CDR3 comprises 15 residues.

This clonotype came up many times. V is TRBV5-1 and J is TRBJ1-5; D is ambiguous. CDR3 length equals 13 residues. The V gene lost 4 bases and the J gene lost 4 bases, with 9 bases spanning the gap. The germline V gene encodes CDR1 SGHRS and CDR2 YFSETQ. The CDR3 loop is CASSPDLNQPQHF. CDR3 sequence (DNA): TGCGCCAGCAGCCCTGACCTGAATCAGCCCCAGCATTTT.

This clonotype was seen repeatedly, ten times or more. V is TRBV20-1 and J is TRBJ1-5; D is unclear. Germline V lookup: CDR1 DFQATT, CDR2 SNEGSKA (reference sequence). The V end was cut by 3 bases, the J end by 2 bases, with 14 bases between. The CDR3 sequence is 15 residues long. CDR3 loop: CSASRETTGNQPQHF. DNA of the CDR3: TGCAGTGCTAGCCGGGAGACCACGGGCAATCAGCCCCAGCATTTT.

In this sample, this clonotype turned up many times. The chain carries TRBV24-1 and TRBJ2-3; the D gene is possibly TRBD1 (6 bases). V lost 3 bases to trimming and J lost 3 bases, with 9 bases between them. In germline, CDR1 is KGHDR, CDR2 SFDVKD. The CDR3 has 14 residues. The DNA of the CDR3 is TGTGCCACCAGTGATGCTAGGGGGACAGATACGCAGTATTTT. Its protein is CATSDARGTDTQYF.